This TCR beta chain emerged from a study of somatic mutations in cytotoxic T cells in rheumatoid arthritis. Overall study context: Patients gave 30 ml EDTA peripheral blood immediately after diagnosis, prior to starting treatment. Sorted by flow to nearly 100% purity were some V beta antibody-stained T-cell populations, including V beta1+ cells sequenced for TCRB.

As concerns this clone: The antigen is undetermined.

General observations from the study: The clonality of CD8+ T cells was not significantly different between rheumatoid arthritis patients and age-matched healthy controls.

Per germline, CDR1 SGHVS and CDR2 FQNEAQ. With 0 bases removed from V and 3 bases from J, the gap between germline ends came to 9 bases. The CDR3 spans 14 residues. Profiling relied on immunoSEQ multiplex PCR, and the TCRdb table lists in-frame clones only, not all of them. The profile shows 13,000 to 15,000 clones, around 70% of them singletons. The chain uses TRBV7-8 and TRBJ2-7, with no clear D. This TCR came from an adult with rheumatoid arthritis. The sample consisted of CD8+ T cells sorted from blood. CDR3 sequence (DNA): TGTGCCAGCAGCTTAGCAGGCTTGGACTACGAGCAGTACTTC. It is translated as CASSLAGLDYEQYF.